This TCR beta chain was recovered during a study of T cells after yellow fever vaccination. TCRdb processed the 5' RACE reads anew with MiXCR; each CDR3 protein has one entry. The sample contains 250,000 to 400,000 distinct CDR3 sequences, about 4.5% of which appear only once. Germline V lookup: CDR1 GTSNPN, CDR2 SVGIG (reference sequence). V shed 5 bases and J 7 bases; nucleotides not matched to a gene: 8. This CDR3 comprises 13 residues. The chain carries TRBV30 and TRBJ1-5; 7 positions agree with TRBD1. The sequence came from a man between 18 and 35 years old who received the YFV17D yellow fever vaccine. The sequencing here drew on PBMCs, taken 15 days after the yellow fever booster vaccination. CDR3 amino acids: CAWATGARQPQHF. For the CDR3, the DNA is TGTGCCTGGGCAACAGGGGCCCGGCAGCCCCAGCATTTT.